This TCR beta chain was obtained from a study of blood T cell repertoires in COVID-19. Profiled with immunoSEQ multiplex PCR; TCRdb holds only in-frame clones, not every one. Of about 90,000 clones listed, about 92% are singletons. Trimming removed 4 bases from V and 6 bases from J; junction bases left unmatched: 8. The germline V gene has CDR1 SGHTA and CDR2 FQGNSA. The CDR3 length is 14 residues. This chain uses TRBV7-2 with TRBJ1-1; 7 positions agree with TRBD1. Sample: peripheral blood. The source of this sequence is a woman aged 55-75 years with active COVID-19. The CDR3 region has the DNA TGTGCCAGCAGCTCGTCAACAGGGGCTGCTGAAGCTTTCTTT. Its translation: CASSSSTGAAEAFF.